A selection of T cell receptor beta chains follows, all from one sample in a study of T cells in localized non-small cell lung cancer. Sequenced by immunoSEQ multiplex PCR; TCRdb stores in-frame clones only, minus some. The sample lists fewer than 13,000 clones, about 68% occurring once. The sample here was peripheral blood, taken before any cancer treatment. The receptors derive from a male donor at least 60 years old with stage I lung adenocarcinoma. The conserved cysteine and the conserved F or W are not part of the CDR3 here. Not every row has a clone size; where given, it reads once, few, many or a size class.

j_call clone_size v_call cdr3_aa
TRBJ2-1 . TRBV2 ASSEAGGTEQF
TRBJ2-1 few TRBV6-5 ASSYLGGSYNEQF
TRBJ1-1 . TRBV6-6 ASSLHGTEAF
TRBJ2-7 . TRBV5-6 ASSWGQGAREQY
TRBJ2-7 . TRBV4-2 ASSQDLGSGTTYEQY
TRBJ1-6 . TRBV6-5 ASTQGSYNSPLH
TRBJ1-2 few TRBV5-1 ASSLWGLDRDYGYT
TRBJ1-1 . TRBV7-9 ASSLGQMNTEAF
TRBJ1-6 . TRBV5-6 ASTRDSPLH
TRBJ1-1 . TRBV5-4 ASSFPTVNTEAF
TRBJ2-2 few TRBV2 ASRQVAVAGELF
TRBJ1-5 . TRBV2 ASSESSSDQPQH
TRBJ1-2 once TRBV6-6 ASSYRDKNYGYT
TRBJ1-6 . TRBV6-4 ASSDGGTYNSPLH
TRBJ1-2 . TRBV6-4 ASSDGQGYGYT
TRBJ1-5 . TRBV10-3 AISEPTGYSNQPQH
TRBJ2-3 . TRBV6-6 ATRSGGNADTQY
TRBJ1-5 . TRBV7-2 ASSLQGGQPQH
TRBJ2-1 . TRBV28 ASSFLTSGAYNEQF
TRBJ2-1 . TRBV2 ASSPGTGIGEQF
TRBJ1-6 few TRBV18 ASSPGTAYNSPLH
TRBJ2-3 . TRBV18 ASSPELSAGLTDTQY
TRBJ2-1 . TRBV5-1 ASSFRTSGDLTYNEQF
TRBJ1-1 . TRBV6-5 ASRKGQGVNTEAF
TRBJ1-2 . TRBV5-1 ASRETGTNYGYT
TRBJ1-1 few TRBV6-5 ASSYSRQGGEAF
TRBJ1-1 . TRBV10-3 AIRSGTGLGTEAF
TRBJ2-1 few TRBV27 ASSTTAGVDEQF
TRBJ2-7 once TRBV11-1 ASSKDRDYSYEQY
TRBJ1-2 few TRBV9 ASSGSGGRPVGYT
TRBJ2-1 . TRBV6-8 ASSYRTEQF
TRBJ2-2 . TRBV6-1 ASRPTGTGELF
TRBJ1-1 . TRBV6-6 ASSADRGGTEAF
TRBJ2-7 . TRBV5-1 ASSFWGVYEQY
TRBJ2-5 . TRBV27 ASRQGRETQY
TRBJ2-1 . TRBV7-2 ASSLVLAGGSYNEQF
TRBJ1-2 few TRBV5-6 ASSSRGRRSYGYT
TRBJ2-2 . TRBV2 ASKGEITGELF
TRBJ2-7 . TRBV6-1 ASSEALGGYNEQY
TRBJ2-7 . TRBV10-3 AITRTEGRSEQY
TRBJ1-5 . TRBV7-9 ASSLSIGQPQH
TRBJ1-6 few TRBV6-6 ASHTGSYNSPLH
TRBJ2-7 . TRBV6-6 ASRRTASSYEQY
TRBJ2-2 . TRBV5-1 ASSGTGTRNTGELF
TRBJ1-2 . TRBV19 ASSIDRGTGYT
TRBJ1-3 . TRBV27 ASSPGTDPSGNTIY
TRBJ2-3 . TRBV6-4 ASSDSSGDGTDTQY
TRBJ2-7 . TRBV9 ASSETGVGEQY
TRBJ1-5 few TRBV4-3 ASSQELSNQPQH
TRBJ1-4 . TRBV27 ASSLSGATNEKLF
TRBJ1-4 . TRBV27 AVRFLDRDFFSPNEKLF
TRBJ2-7 . TRBV11-2 ASSFVDSSYEQY
TRBJ2-7 . TRBV5-1 ASSLIGDREQY
TRBJ1-1 once TRBV4-3 ASSQRQNAKNTEAF
TRBJ1-2 . TRBV5-1 ASTEPGRPYGYT